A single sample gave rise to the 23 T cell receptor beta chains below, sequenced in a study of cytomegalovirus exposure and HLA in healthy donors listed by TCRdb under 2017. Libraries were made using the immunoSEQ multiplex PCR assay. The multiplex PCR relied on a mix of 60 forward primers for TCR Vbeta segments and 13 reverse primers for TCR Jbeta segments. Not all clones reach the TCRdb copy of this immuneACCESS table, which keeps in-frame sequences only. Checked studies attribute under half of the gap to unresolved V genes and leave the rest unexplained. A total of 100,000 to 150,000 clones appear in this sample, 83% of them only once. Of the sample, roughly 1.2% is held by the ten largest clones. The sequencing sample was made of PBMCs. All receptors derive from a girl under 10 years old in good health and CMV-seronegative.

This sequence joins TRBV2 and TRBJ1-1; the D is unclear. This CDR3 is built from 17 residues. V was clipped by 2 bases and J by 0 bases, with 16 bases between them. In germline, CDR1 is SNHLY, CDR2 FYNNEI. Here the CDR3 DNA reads TGTGCCAGCAGTGAATCCCCCCCGCAGTACCTGAACACTGAAGCTTTCTTT. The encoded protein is CASSESPPQYLNTEAFF.

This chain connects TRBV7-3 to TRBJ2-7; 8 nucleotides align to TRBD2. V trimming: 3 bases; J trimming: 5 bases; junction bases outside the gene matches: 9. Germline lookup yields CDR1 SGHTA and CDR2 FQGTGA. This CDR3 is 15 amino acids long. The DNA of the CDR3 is TGTGCCAGCAGCTTGGTTGCCGGGGGGGCCGACGAGCAGTACTTC. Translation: CASSLVAGGADEQYF.

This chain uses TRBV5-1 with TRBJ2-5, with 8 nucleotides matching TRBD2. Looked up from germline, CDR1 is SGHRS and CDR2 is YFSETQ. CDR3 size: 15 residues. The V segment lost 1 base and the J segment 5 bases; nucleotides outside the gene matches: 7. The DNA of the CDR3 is TGCGCCAGCAGCTTGCCAGCGGGGGCTAGGGAGACCCAGTACTTC. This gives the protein CASSLPAGARETQYF.

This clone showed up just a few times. The CDR3 region has the DNA TGCGCCAGCAGCCCCAGGCAACAGGCCTCCAAGAATTCACCCCTCCACTTT. Translation: CASSPRQQASKNSPLHF. This chain links TRBV4-3 with TRBJ1-6, with TRBD1 as a possible D gene (5 bases). V was cut by 4 bases and J by 7 bases, with 20 bases left in between. Germline CDR1 and CDR2: LGHNA and YSLEER. This CDR3 is built from 17 residues.

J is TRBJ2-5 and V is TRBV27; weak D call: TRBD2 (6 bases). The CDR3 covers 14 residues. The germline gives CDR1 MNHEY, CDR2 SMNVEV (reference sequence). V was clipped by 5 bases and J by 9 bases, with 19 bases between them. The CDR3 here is CASSPGDRSKAQYF. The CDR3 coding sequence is TGTGCCAGCAGTCCGGGGGACCGGAGTAAGGCCCAGTACTTC.

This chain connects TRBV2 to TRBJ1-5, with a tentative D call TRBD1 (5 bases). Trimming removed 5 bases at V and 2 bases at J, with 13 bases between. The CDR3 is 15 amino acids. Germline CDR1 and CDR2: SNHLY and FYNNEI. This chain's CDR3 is CASSPQEGRNQPQHF. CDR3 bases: TGTGCCAGCAGTCCACAGGAAGGGCGCAATCAGCCCCAGCATTTT. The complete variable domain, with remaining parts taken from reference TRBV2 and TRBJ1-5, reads EPEVTQTPSHQVTQMGQEVILRCVPISNHLYFYWYRQILGQKVEFLVSFYNNEISEKSEIFDDQFSVERPDGSNFTLKIRSTKLEDSAMYFCASSPQEGRNQPQHFGDGTRLSIL.

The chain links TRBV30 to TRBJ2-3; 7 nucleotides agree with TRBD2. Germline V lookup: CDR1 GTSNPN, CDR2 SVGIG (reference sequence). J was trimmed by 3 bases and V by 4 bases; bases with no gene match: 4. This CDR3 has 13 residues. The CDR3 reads CAWTSGNTDTQYF. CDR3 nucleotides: TGTGCCTGGACTAGCGGCAATACAGATACGCAGTATTTT.

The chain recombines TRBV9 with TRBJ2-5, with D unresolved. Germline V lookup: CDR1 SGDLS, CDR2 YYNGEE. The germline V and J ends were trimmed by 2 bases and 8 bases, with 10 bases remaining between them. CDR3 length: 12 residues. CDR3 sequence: CASSVAGSTQYF. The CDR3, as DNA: TGTGCCAGCAGCGTTGCAGGTAGTACCCAGTACTTC.

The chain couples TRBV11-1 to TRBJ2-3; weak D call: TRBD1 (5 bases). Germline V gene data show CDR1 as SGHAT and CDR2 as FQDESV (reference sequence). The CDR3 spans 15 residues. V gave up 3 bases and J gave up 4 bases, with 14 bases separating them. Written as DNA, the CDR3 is TGTGCCAGCAGCTTCCTTACTCAGGGCTCAGATACGCAGTATTTT. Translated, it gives CASSFLTQGSDTQYF. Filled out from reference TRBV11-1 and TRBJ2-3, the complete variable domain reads EAEVAQSPRYKITEKSQAVAFWCDPISGHATLYWYRQILGQGPELLVQFQDESVVDDSQLPKDRFSAERLKGVDSTLKIQPAELGDSAMYLCASSFLTQGSDTQYFGPGTRLTVL.

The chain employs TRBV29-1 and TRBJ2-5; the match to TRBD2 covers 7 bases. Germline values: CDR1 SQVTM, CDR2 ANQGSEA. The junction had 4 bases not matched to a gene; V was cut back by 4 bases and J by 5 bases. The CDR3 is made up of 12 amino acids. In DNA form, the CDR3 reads TGCAGCGTTGCTGAGCGGGGTGAGACCCAGTACTTC. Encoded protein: CSVAERGETQYF.

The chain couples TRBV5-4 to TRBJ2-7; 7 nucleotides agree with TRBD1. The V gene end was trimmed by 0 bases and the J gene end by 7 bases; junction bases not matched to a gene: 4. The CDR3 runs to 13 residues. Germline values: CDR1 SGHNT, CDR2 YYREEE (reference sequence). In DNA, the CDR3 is TGTGCCAGCAGCTTGGAAGGGGGCGGAGAGCAGTACTTC. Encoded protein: CASSLEGGGEQYF.

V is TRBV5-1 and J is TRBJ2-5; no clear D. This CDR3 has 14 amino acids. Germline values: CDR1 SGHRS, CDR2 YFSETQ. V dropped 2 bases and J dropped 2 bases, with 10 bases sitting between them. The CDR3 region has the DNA TGCGCCAGCAGCTTCGGAGACGCACAAGAGACCCAGTACTTC. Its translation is CASSFGDAQETQYF.

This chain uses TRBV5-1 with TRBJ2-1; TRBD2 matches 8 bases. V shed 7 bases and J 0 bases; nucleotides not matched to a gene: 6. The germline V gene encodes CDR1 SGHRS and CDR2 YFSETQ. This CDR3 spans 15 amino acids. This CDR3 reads CASRRSGSSYNEQFF. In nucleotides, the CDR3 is TGCGCCAGCCGGAGGAGCGGGAGCTCCTACAATGAGCAGTTCTTC.

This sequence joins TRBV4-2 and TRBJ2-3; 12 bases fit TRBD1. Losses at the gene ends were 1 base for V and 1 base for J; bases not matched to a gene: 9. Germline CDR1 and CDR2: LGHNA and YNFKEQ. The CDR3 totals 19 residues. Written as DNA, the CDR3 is TGTGCCAGCAGCCAAGGTTCCGGGACAGGGGGCGAAGGCACAGATACGCAGTATTTT. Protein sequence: CASSQGSGTGGEGTDTQYF.

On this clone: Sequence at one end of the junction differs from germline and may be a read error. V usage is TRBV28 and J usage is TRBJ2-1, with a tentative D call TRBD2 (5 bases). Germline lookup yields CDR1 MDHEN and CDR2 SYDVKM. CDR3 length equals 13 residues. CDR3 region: CASSLALANGQFF. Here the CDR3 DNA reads TGTGCCAGCAGTTTGGCTCTAGCCAATGGGCAGTTCTTC.

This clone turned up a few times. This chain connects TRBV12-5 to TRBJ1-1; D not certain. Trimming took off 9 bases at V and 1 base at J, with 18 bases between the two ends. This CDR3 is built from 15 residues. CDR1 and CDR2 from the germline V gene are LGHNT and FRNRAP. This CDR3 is CASGNLRDGNTEAFF. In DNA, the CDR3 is TGTGCTAGCGGGAACCTCCGAGACGGGAACACTGAAGCTTTCTTT.

The CDR3 reads CASSTGGGMNTEAFF. Written as DNA, the CDR3 is TGTGCCAGCAGTACAGGGGGCGGGATGAACACTGAAGCTTTCTTT. The rearrangement joins TRBV6-1 to TRBJ1-1; 9 nucleotides line up with TRBD1. J gave up 0 bases and V 5 bases, and 4 bases lay outside the gene matches. Germline-derived CDR1 and CDR2 are MNHNS and SASEGT. There are 15 residues in the CDR3.

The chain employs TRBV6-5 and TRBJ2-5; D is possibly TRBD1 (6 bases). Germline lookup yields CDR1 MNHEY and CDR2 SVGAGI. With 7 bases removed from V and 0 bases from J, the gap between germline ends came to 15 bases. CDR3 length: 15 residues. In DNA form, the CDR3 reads TGTGCCAGCAACTACGGTGGGGACAACCAAGAGACCCAGTACTTC. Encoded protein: CASNYGGDNQETQYF.

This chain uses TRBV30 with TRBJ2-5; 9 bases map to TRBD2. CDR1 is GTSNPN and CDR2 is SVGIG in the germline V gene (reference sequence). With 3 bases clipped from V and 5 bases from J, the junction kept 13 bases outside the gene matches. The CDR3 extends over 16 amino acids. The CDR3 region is CAWSEPRRGGRETQYF. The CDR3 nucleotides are TGTGCCTGGAGCGAGCCGAGGCGGGGGGGCCGGGAGACCCAGTACTTC.

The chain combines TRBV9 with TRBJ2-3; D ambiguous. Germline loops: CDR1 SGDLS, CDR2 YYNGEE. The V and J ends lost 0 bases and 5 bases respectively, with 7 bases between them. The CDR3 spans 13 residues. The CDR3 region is CASSVGQEDTQYF. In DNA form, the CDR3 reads TGTGCCAGCAGCGTAGGGCAGGAAGATACGCAGTATTTT.

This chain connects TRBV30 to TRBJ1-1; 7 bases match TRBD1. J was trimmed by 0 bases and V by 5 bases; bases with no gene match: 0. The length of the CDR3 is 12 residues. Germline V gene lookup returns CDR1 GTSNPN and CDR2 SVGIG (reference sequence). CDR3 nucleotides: TGTGCCTGGCAGGGGGTGAACACTGAAGCTTTCTTT. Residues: CAWQGVNTEAFF. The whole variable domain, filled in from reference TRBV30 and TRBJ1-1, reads SQTIHQWPATLVQPVGSPLSLECTVEGTSNPNLYWYRQAAGRGLQLLFYSVGIGQISSEVPQNLSASRPQDRQFILSSKKLLLSDSGFYLCAWQGVNTEAFFGQGTRLTVV.

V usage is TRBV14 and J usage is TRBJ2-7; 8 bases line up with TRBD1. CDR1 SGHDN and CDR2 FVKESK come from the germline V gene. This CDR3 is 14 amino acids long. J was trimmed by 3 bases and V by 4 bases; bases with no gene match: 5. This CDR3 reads CASSRTGSIYEQYF. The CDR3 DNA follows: TGTGCCAGCAGCCGGACAGGGTCTATCTACGAGCAGTACTTC.

Written as DNA, the CDR3 is TGTGCCAGCAGTTTGTATTCGGGGTCAGGCAATCAGCCCCAGCATTTT. Residues: CASSLYSGSGNQPQHF. This chain joins TRBV28 and TRBJ1-5; D is unclear. V shed 3 bases and J shed 2 bases, with 14 bases lying between them. The germline CDR1 and CDR2 sequences are MDHEN and SYDVKM. The CDR3 is 16 amino acids.